This TCR beta chain was documented in a study of blood T cell repertoires in COVID-19. For the study at large: PBMCs, B-cell-depleted T cells, or T cells provided the cDNA or gDNA that made up the material.

Seattle researchers signed up patients amid active infection and tracked them longitudinally. V gave up 2 bases and J gave up 0 bases; unmatched junction bases: 3. The CDR3 has 16 amino acids. Germline V lookup: CDR1 KGHSH, CDR2 LQKENI. Method: immunoSEQ multiplex PCR; TCRdb's copy keeps in-frame clones and lacks some. The table shows more than 60,000 clones, with less than 90% occurring only once. In this sample, this clone turned up once. The chain is built from TRBV18 and TRBJ1-3; 8 positions agree with TRBD1. The sample taken for sequencing was peripheral blood. The clonotype was recovered from a man older than 75 with COVID-19, enrolled during active disease. CDR3 nucleotides: TGTGCCAGCTCACCAGGCAGGGGGCACTCTGGAAACACCATATATTTT. The encoded protein is CASSPGRGHSGNTIYF.